This TCR beta chain is from a study of T cell clonality in common variable immunodeficiency. The repertoire was sequenced with immunoSEQ multiplex PCR; TCRdb's copy has only in-frame clones and lacks some. Recorded here are about 28,000 clones, with no singletons, and the ten leading clones hold about an eighth. Overall study findings and caveats: CVID subjects had higher TCRbeta clonality than healthy controls, most marked in about a third. CVID subjects shared fewer TCRbeta clones than healthy controls did.

This clone was seen ten or more times. Its specificity is not known. Sequencing input: peripheral blood mononuclear cells. The sequence came from a person aged 18-69 years in good health.

CDR3 bases read: TGTGCCAGCTCACTATCTGCGGGGGGCGCCACAGATACG. It specifies CASSLSAGGATDT. The entire CDR3 reads CASSLSAGGATDTQYF. This rearrangement joins TRBV18 to TRBJ2-3; 8 bases match TRBD2. The sequence runs out 3 residues before the end of the CDR3; the remainder is reconstructed from the germline J gene. The germline V gene encodes CDR1 KGHSH and CDR2 LQKENI. The V and J ends lost 4 bases and 2 bases, in that order; junction bases with no gene match: 8. This CDR3 comprises 16 residues.